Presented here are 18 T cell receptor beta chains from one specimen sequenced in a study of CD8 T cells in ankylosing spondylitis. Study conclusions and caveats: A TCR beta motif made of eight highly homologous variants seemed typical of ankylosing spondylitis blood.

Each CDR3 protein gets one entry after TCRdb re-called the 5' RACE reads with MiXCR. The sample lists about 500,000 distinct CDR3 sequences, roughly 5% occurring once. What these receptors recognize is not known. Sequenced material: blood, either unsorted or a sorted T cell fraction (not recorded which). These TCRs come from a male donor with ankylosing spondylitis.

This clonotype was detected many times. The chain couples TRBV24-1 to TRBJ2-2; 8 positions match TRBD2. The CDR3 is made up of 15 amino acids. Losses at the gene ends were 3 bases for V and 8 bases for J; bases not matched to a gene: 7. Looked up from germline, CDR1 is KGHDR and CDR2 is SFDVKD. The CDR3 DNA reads TGTGCCACCAGTGATCCCCGTAGCGGGAAGGGGGAGCTGTTTTTT. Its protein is CATSDPRSGKGELFF.

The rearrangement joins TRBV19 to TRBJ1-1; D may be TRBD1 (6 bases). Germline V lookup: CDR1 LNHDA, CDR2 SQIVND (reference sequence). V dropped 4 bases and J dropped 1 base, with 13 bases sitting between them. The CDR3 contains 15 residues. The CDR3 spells CASSTEQGPNTEAFF. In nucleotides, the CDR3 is TGTGCCAGTAGTACGGAACAGGGCCCGAACACTGAAGCTTTCTTT.

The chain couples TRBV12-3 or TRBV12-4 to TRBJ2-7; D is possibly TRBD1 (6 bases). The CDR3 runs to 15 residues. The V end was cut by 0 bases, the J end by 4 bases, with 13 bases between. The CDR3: CASSLALRGTYEQYF. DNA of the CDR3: TGTGCCAGCAGTTTAGCGCTCAGGGGAACGTACGAGCAGTACTTC.

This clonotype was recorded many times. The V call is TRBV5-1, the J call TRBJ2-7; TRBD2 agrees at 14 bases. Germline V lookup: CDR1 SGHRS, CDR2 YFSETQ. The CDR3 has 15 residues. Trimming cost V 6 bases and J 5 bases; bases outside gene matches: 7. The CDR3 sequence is CASNLGLAGAHEQYF. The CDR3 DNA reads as TGCGCCAGCAACCTGGGACTAGCGGGAGCGCACGAGCAGTACTTC.

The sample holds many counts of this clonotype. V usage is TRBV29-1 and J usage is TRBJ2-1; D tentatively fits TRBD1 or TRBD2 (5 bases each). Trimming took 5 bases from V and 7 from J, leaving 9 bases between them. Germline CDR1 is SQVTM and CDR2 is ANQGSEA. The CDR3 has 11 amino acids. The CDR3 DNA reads TGCAGCGTTCTAGAGGGGAATGAGCAGTTCTTC. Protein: CSVLEGNEQFF.

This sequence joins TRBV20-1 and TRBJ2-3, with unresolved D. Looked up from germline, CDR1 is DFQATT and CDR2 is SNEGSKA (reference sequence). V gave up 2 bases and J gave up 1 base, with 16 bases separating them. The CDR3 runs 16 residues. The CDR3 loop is CSARPLRRNGTDTQYF. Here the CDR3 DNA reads TGCAGTGCTAGACCCCTTCGCCGAAATGGCACAGATACGCAGTATTTT.

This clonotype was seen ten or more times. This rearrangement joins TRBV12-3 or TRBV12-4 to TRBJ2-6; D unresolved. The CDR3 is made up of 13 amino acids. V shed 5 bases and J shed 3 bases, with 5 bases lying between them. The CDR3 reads CASSIGGANVLTF. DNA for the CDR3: TGTGCCAGCAGTATTGGTGGGGCCAACGTCCTGACTTTC.

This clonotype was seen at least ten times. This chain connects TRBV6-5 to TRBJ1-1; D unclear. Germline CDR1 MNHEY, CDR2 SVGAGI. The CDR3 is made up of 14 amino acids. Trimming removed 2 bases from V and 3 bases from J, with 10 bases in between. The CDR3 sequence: CASSYVSGDTEAFF. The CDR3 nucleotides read TGTGCCAGCAGTTACGTCTCCGGGGACACTGAAGCTTTCTTT.

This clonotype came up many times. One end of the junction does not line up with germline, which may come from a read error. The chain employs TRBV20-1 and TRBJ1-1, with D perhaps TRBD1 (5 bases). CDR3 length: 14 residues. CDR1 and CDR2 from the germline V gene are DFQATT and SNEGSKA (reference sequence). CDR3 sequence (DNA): TGCAGTGCCAGAGCCGGGACCCTCGGCACTGAAGCTTTCTTT. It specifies CSARAGTLGTEAFF.

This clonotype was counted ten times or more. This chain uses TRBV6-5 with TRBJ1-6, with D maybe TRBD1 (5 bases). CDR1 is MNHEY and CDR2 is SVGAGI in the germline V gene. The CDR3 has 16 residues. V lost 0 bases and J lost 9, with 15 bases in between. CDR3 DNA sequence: TGTGCCAGCAGTTACTCGGGGCGGGGGAACGGTTCACCCCTCCACTTT. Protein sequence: CASSYSGRGNGSPLHF.

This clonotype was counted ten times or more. CDR3 in amino acids: CAISDRLGSYNEQFF. DNA for the CDR3: TGTGCCATCAGTGATCGTTTAGGCAGCTACAATGAGCAGTTCTTC. This sequence joins TRBV10-3 and TRBJ2-1, with no clear D. Deletions cut 3 bases from V and 3 bases from J, with 12 bases between. The germline CDR1 and CDR2 sequences are ENHRY and SYGVKD. The CDR3 covers 15 residues.

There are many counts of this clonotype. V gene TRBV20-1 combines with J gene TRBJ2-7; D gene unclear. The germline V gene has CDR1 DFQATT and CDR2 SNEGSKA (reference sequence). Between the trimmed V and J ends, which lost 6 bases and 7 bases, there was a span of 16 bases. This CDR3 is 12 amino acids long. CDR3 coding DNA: TGCAGTGCACAAGCGCCAGGAGTAGAGCAGTACTTC. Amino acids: CSAQAPGVEQYF.

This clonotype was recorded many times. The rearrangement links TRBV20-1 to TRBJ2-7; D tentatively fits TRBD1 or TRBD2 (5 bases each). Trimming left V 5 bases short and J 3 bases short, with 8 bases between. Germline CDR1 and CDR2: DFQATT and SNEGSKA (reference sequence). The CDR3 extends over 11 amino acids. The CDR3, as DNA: TGCAGTGCTGGGGGTGACTACGAGCAGTACTTC. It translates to CSAGGDYEQYF.

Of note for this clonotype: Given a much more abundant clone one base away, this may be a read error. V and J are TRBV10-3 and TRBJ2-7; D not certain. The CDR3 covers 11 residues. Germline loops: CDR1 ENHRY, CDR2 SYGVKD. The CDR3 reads CAIRLGYELYF. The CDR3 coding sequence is TGTGCCATCAGACTGGGGTACGAGCTGTACTTC.

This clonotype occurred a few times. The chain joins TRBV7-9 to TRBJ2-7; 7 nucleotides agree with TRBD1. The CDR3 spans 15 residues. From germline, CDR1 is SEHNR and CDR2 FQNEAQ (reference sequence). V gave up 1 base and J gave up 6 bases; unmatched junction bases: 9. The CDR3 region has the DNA TGTGCCAGCAGCTTAGTGACAGGGCCCTCTCGCGAGCAGTACTTC. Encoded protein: CASSLVTGPSREQYF.

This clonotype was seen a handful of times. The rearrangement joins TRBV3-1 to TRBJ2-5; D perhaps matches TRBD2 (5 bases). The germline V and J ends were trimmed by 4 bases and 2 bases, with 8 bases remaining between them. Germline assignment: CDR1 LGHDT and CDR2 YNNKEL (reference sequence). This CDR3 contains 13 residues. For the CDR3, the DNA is TGTGCCAGCAGCCGGACTTTACAAGAGACCCAGTACTTC. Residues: CASSRTLQETQYF.

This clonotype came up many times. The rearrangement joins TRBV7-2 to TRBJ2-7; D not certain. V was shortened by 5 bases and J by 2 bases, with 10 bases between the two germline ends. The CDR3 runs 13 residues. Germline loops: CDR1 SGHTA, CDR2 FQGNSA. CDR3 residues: CASSRVETYEQYF. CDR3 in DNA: TGTGCCAGCAGCCGAGTGGAGACCTACGAGCAGTACTTC. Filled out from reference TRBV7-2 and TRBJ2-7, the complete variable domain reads GAGVSQSPSNKVTEKGKDVELRCDPISGHTALYWYRQSLGQGLEFLIYFQGNSAPDKSGLPSDRFSAERTGGSVSTLTIQRTQQEDSAVYLCASSRVETYEQYFGPGTRLTVT.

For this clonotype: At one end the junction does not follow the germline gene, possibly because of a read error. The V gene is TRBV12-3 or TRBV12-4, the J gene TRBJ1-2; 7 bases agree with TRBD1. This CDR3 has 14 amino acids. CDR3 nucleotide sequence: TGTGCCAGCAGTTTTGGTCGGGACAGATATGTCTACACCTTC. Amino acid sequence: CASSFGRDRYVYTF.